This entry concerns a single T cell receptor beta chain. Its antigen is currently unknown. One entry per CDR3 protein results from TCRdb running MiXCR on the reads. The table has under 95,000 distinct CDR3 sequences, 45% to 50% seen once. The CDR3 consists of 18 residues. Per germline, CDR1 ENHRY and CDR2 SYGVKD. Trimming took 3 bases from V and 7 from J; bases not matched to a gene: 17. The data derive from a study of T cell repertoires in cytomegalovirus infection. Across the whole study: The public TCR beta signatures pointed to both CMV infection and matching HLA type. Study conclusions and caveats: CMV carriers with the relevant HLA were identified by cumulative public TCR beta family frequency. Dominating the ex vivo response were HLA-C-restricted CMV-specific TCR beta clonotypes.

The chain combines TRBV10-3 with TRBJ1-1; 10 bases align to TRBD1. This receptor was obtained from a human donor in good health (CMV status not recorded). Some clones in this sample may be carry-over from other donors' samples. The input for sequencing was CD8+ T cells from cultured PBMCs, taken from culture after CMV antigen stimulation. The CDR3 DNA follows: TGTGCCATCAGTGACCAGTCGAAGAGACAGGGGGCCGAGGTTGAAGCTTTCTTT. Residues: CAISDQSKRQGAEVEAFF.